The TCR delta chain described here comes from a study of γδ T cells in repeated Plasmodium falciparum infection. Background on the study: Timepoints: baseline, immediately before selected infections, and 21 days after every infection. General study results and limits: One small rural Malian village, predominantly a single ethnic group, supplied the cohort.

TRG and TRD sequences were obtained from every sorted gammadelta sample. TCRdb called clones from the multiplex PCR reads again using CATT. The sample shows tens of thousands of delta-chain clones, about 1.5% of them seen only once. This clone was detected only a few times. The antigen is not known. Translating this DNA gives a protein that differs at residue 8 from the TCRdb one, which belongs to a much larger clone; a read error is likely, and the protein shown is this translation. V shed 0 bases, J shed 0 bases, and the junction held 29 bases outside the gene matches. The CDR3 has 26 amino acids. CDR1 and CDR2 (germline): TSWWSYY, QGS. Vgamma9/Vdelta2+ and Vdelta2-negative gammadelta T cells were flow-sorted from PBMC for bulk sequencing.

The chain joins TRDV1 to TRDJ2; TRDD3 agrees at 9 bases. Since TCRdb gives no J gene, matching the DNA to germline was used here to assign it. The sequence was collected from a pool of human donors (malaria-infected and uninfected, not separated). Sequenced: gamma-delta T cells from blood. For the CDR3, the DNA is TGTGCTCTTGGGGAACTAGCGTTTCCTATGAAGCTGGGGGATTCTCCTTCCTTAGCTTTGACAGCACAACTCTTCTTT. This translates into CALGELAFPMKLGDSPSLALTAQLFF.